This record concerns one T cell receptor (beta chain) sequence. The antigen remains unidentified. The entry originates in a study of OX40 agonist ivuxolimab in advanced cancers. Turning to the study itself: While on treatment, patients had intravenous ivuxolimab at 0.01 to 10 mg/kg every 2 weeks. A partial response was reached by three patients: one with hepatocellular carcinoma and two with cutaneous melanoma. Study-wide findings and caveats: Fewer expanded clones were found on average in CD4+ than in CD8+ T cells.

CDR3 length: 14 amino acids. Losses at the gene ends were 5 bases for V and 7 bases for J; bases not matched to a gene: 6. Germline CDR1 is SGHTA and CDR2 is FQGNSA. Blood draws occurred at baseline, cycle 4 day 1, and cycle 7 day 1. The protocol was immunoSEQ multiplex PCR, while the TCRdb copy is restricted to in-frame clones and leaves out a portion. The repertoire holds roughly 86,000 clones, with roughly 90% as singletons. The chain joins TRBV7-2 to TRBJ1-3; 9 bases are shared with TRBD1. This specimen consisted of CD4+ or CD8+ T cells sorted from blood, obtained in a trial of the OX40 agonist ivuxolimab. The receptor comes from an adult with an advanced solid tumor such as melanoma, head and neck, liver or kidney cancer. CDR3 protein: CASSAGTGWNTIYF. The CDR3 coding sequence is TGTGCCAGCAGCGCCGGGACAGGGTGGAACACCATATATTTT.